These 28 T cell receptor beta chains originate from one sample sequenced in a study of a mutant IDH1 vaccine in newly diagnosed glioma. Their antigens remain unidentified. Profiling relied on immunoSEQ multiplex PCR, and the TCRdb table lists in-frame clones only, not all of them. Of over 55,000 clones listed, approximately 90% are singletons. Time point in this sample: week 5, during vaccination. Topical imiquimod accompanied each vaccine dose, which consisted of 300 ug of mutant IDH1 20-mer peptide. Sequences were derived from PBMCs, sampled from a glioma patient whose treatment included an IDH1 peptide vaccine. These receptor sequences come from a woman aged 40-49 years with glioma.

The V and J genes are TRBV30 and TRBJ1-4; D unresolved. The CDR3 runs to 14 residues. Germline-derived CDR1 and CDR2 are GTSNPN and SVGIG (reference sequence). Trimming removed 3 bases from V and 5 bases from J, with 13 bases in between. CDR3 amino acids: CAWRLTHWNEKLFF. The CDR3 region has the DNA TGTGCCTGGAGGTTAACACACTGGAATGAAAAACTGTTTTTT.

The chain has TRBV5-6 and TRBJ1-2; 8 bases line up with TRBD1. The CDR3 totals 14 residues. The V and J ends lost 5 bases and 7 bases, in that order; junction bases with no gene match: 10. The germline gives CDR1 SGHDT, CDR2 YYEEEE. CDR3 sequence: CASRGRTGWLGYTF. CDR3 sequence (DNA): TGTGCCAGCAGGGGAAGGACAGGGTGGCTTGGCTACACCTTC.

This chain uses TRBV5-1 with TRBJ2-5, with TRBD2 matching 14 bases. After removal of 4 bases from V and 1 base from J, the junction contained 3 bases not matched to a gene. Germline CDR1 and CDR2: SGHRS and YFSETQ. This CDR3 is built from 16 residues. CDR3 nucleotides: TGCGCCAGCAGCGCGGGGACTAGCGGGGGCCAAGAGACCCAGTACTTC. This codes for CASSAGTSGGQETQYF. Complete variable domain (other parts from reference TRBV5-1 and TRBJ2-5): KAGVTQTPRYLIKTRGQQVTLSCSPISGHRSVSWYQQTPGQGLQFLFEYFSETQRNKGNFPGRFSGRQFSNSRSEMNVSTLELGDSALYLCASSAGTSGGQETQYFGPGTRLLVL.

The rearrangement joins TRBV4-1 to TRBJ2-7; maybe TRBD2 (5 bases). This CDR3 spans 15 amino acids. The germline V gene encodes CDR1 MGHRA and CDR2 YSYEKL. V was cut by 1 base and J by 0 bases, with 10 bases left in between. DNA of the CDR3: TGCGCCAGCAGCCAAGCCCCCGGGAACTCCTACGAGCAGTACTTC. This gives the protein CASSQAPGNSYEQYF.

The CDR3 nucleotides read TGTGCCAGCAGGGGCAGGGGCCACGAGCAGTACTTC. Its protein is CASRGRGHEQYF. The chain links TRBV28 to TRBJ2-7; D might be TRBD1 (6 bases). The germline V and J ends were trimmed by 6 bases and 5 bases, with 11 bases remaining between them. CDR3 length equals 12 residues. The germline V gene encodes CDR1 MDHEN and CDR2 SYDVKM. Based on the CDR3 plus reference TRBV28 and TRBJ2-7, the full variable domain is DVKVTQSSRYLVKRTGEKVFLECVQDMDHENMFWYRQDPGLGLRLIYFSYDVKMKEKGDIPEGYSVSREKKERFSLILESASTNQTSMYLCASRGRGHEQYFGPGTRLTVT.

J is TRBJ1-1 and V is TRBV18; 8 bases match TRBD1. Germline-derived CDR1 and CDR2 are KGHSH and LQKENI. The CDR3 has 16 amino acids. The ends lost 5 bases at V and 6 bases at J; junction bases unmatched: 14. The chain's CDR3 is CASSSRAGGAGAEAFF. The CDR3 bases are TGTGCCAGCTCATCCAGGGCAGGGGGCGCGGGCGCTGAAGCTTTCTTT.

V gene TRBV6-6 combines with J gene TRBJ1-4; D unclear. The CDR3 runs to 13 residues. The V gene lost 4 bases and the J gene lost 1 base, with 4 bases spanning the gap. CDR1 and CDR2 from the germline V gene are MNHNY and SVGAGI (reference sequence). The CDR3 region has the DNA TGTGCCAGCAGTTCCAGAACTAATGAAAAACTGTTTTTT. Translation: CASSSRTNEKLFF.

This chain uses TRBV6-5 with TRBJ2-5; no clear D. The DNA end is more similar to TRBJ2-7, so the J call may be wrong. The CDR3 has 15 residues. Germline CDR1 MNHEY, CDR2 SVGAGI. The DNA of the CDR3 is TGTGCCAGCAGTACAAGGACGGGCCGAGGAGACGAGCAGTACTTC. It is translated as CASSTRTGRGDEQYF.

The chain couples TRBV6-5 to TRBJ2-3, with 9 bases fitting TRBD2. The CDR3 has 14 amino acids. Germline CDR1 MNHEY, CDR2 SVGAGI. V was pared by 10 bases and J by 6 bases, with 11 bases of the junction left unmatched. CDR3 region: CATRLAGAGDTQYF. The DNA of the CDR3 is TGTGCCACCCGGTTAGCGGGAGCTGGGGATACGCAGTATTTT.

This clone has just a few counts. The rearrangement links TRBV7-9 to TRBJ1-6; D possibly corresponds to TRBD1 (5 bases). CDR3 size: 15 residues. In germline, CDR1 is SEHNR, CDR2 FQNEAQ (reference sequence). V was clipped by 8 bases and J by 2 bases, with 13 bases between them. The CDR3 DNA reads TGTGCCAGCGGATCTAGGGGCGCCTATAATTCACCCCTCCACTTT. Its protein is CASGSRGAYNSPLHF.

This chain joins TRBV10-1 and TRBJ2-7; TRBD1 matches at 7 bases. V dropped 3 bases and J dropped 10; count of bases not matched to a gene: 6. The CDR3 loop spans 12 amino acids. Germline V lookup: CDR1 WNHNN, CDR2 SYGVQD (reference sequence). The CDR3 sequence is CASSEQGTPQYF. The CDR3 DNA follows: TGCGCCAGCAGTGAACAGGGGACCCCACAGTACTTC.

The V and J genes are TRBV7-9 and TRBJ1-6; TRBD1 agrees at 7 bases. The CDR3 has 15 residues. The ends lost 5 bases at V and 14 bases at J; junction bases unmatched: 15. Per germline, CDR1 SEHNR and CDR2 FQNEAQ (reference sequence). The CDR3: CASSLGPDRDPTLHF. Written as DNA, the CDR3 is TGTGCCAGCAGCCTTGGGCCTGACAGGGATCCCACCCTCCACTTT.

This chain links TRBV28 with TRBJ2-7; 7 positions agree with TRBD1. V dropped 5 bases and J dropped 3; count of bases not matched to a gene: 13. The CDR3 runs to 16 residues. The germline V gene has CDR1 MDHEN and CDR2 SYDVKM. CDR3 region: CASSPTGQKFLYEQYF. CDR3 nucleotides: TGTGCCAGCAGTCCAACGGGACAGAAATTCCTCTACGAGCAGTACTTC.

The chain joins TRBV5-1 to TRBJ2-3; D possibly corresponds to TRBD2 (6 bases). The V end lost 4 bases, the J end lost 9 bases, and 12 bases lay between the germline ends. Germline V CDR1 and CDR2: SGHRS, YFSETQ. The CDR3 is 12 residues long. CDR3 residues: CASSRDWGTQYF. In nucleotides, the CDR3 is TGCGCCAGCAGCCGGGACTGGGGAACGCAGTATTTT.

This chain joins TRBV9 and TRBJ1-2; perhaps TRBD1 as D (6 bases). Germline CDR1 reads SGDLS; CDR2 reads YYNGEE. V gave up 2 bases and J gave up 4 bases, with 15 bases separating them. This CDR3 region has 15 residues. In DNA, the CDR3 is TGTGCCAGCAGCGTTACAGGGAGTAGTGCCTATGGCTACACCTTC. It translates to CASSVTGSSAYGYTF.

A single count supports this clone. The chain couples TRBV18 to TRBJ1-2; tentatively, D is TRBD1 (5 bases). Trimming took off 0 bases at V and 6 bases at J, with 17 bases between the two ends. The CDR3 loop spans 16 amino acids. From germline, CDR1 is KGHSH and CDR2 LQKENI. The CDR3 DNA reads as TGTGCCAGCTCACCACCCGGGCAGGGTACATTCCATGGCTACACCTTC. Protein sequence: CASSPPGQGTFHGYTF.

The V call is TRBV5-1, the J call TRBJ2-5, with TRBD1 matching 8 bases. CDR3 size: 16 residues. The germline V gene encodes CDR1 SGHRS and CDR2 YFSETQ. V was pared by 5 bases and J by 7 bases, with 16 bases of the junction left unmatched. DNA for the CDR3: TGCGCCAGCAGGTCCCCGGACAGGGCACTCCGAGGGACCCAGTACTTC. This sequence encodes CASRSPDRALRGTQYF.

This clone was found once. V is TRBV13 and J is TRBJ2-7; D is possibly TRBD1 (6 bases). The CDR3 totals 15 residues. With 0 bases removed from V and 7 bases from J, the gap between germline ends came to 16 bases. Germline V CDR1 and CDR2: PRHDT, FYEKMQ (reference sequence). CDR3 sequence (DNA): TGTGCCAGCAGCTTAGGCCTTCAGGGGAATTCTGAGCAGTACTTC. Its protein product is CASSLGLQGNSEQYF.

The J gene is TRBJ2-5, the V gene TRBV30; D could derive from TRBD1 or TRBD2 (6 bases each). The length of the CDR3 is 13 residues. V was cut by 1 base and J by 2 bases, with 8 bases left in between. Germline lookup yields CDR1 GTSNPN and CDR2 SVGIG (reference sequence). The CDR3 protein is CAWSGGAQETQYF. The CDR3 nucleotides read TGTGCCTGGAGTGGGGGGGCACAAGAGACCCAGTACTTC.

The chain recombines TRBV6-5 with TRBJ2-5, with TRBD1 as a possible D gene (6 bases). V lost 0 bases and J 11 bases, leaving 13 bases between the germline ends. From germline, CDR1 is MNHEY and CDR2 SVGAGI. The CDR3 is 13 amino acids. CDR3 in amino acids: CASSYSRQGLQYF. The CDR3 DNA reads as TGTGCCAGCAGTTACTCGAGGCAGGGGTTGCAGTACTTC.

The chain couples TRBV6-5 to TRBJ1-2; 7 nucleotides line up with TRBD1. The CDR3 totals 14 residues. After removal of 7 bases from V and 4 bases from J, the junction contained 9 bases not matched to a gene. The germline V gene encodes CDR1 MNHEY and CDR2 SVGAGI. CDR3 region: CASTEDRRAYGYTF. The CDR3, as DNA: TGTGCCAGCACCGAGGACAGGAGGGCCTATGGCTACACCTTC.

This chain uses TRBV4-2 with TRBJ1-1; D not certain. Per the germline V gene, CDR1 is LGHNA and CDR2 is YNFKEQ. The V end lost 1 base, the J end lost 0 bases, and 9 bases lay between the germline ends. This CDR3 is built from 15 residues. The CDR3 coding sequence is TGTGCCAGCAGCCAAGCAGCGATGTTGAACACTGAAGCTTTCTTT. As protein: CASSQAAMLNTEAFF.

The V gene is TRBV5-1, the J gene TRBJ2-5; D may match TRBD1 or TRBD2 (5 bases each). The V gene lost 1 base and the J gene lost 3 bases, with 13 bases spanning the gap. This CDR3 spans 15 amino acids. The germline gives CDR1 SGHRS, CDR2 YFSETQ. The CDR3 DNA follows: TGCGCCAGCAGCTTGACTATCGGGGCCAAAGAGACCCAGTACTTC. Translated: CASSLTIGAKETQYF.

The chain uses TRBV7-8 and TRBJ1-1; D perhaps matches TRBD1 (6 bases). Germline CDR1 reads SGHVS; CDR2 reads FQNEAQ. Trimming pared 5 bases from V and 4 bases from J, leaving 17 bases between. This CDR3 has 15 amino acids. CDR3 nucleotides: TGTGCCAGCAGCCCTTTACAGGGAAAGGCCACTGAAGCTTTCTTT. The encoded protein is CASSPLQGKATEAFF.

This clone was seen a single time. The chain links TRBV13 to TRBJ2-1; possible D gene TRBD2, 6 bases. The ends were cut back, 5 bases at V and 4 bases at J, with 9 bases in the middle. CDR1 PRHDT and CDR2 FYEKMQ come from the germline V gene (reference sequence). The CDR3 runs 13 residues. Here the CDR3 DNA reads TGTGCCAGCAGCCTGGAGGGGTACAATGAGCAGTTCTTC. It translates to CASSLEGYNEQFF.

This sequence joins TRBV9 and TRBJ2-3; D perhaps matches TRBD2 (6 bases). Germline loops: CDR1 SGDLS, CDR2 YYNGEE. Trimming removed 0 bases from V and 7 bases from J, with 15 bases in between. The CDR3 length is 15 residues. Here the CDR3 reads CASSVGAGPINTQYF. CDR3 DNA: TGTGCCAGCAGCGTAGGAGCGGGCCCGATTAATACGCAGTATTTT.

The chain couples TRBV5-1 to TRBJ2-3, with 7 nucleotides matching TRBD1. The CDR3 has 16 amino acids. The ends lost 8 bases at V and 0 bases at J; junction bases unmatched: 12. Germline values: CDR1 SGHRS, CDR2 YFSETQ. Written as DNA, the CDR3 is TGCGCCAGTAGGTACAGGGGCGACGATAGCACAGATACGCAGTATTTT. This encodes CASRYRGDDSTDTQYF.

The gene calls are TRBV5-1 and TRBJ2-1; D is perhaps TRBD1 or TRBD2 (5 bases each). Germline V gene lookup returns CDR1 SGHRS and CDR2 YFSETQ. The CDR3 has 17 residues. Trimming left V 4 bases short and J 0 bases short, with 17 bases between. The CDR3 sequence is CASSELGWGSSYNEQFF. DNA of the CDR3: TGCGCCAGCAGCGAGTTAGGGTGGGGGAGCTCCTACAATGAGCAGTTCTTC.